The 20 T cell receptor beta chains reported below all come from one sample, sequenced in a study of blood T cell repertoires in COVID-19. Sequenced by immunoSEQ multiplex PCR; TCRdb stores in-frame clones only, minus some. The table has roughly 180,000 clones, around 83% seen once. Sequencing used peripheral blood. The receptors were gathered from a woman aged 60-75 years with acute or convalescent COVID-19.

The V gene is TRBV27, the J gene TRBJ2-1, with TRBD2 identical over 11 bases. J was trimmed by 7 bases and V by 6 bases; bases with no gene match: 11. The CDR3 spans 16 residues. Per the germline V gene, CDR1 is MNHEY and CDR2 is SMNVEV (reference sequence). CDR3 nucleotide sequence: TGTGCCAGCAGCCGACCCGGACTAGCGGGTCTGAATGAGCAGTTCTTC. Protein product: CASSRPGLAGLNEQFF.

J is TRBJ1-2 and V is TRBV5-1, with no clear D. Germline CDR1 and CDR2: SGHRS and YFSETQ. This CDR3 has 15 amino acids. Trimming pared 0 bases from V and 2 bases from J, leaving 11 bases between. CDR3 in amino acids: CASSLEATGNYGYTF. The CDR3, as DNA: TGCGCCAGCAGCTTGGAGGCGACGGGGAACTATGGCTACACCTTC.

This chain links TRBV6-5 with TRBJ1-4; D possibly corresponds to TRBD1 (5 bases). Germline V CDR1 and CDR2: MNHEY, SVGAGI. V lost 6 bases, J lost 7 bases, and 15 bases lay in between. CDR3 size: 14 residues. The CDR3 loop reads CASRGRGRGEKLFF. In DNA, the CDR3 is TGTGCCAGCAGGGGGCGGGGTCGTGGTGAAAAACTGTTTTTT.

The V call is TRBV19, the J call TRBJ1-2; no clear D. The CDR3 extends over 15 amino acids. Trimming removed 4 bases at V and 0 bases at J, with 12 bases between. The germline gives CDR1 LNHDA, CDR2 SQIVND (reference sequence). CDR3 region: CASSSLVSANYGYTF. Written as DNA, the CDR3 is TGTGCCAGTAGTAGTCTGGTCAGCGCTAACTATGGCTACACCTTC.

The genes are TRBV7-7 and TRBJ2-1, with 10 bases lining up with TRBD2. Germline CDR1 reads SSHAT; CDR2 reads FNYEAQ (reference sequence). The CDR3 has 15 amino acids. CDR3 amino acids: CASSSGRAWGNEQFF. The CDR3, as DNA: TGTGCTAGCTCCAGCGGGAGGGCCTGGGGCAATGAGCAGTTCTTC.

CDR3 DNA sequence: TGTGCCAGCAGCCCACGTGGGGCATTTGGCTACACCTTC. Amino acid sequence: CASSPRGAFGYTF. The gene calls are TRBV9 and TRBJ1-2; perhaps TRBD1 as D (5 bases). With 4 bases removed from V and 7 bases from J, the gap between germline ends came to 14 bases. Germline V lookup: CDR1 SGDLS, CDR2 YYNGEE. CDR3 size: 13 residues.

The J gene is TRBJ2-1, the V gene TRBV18; 7 positions agree with TRBD1. CDR3 length equals 16 residues. V was pared by 3 bases and J by 4 bases, with 9 bases of the junction left unmatched. CDR1 is KGHSH and CDR2 is LQKENI in the germline V gene. The CDR3 sequence: CASSPLQGDSYNEQFF. The DNA of the CDR3 is TGTGCCAGCTCACCCCTCCAGGGGGACAGTTACAATGAGCAGTTCTTC.

This clone was counted once. V gene TRBV3-1 (or the pseudogene TRBV3-2) combines with J gene TRBJ1-2; D may be TRBD1 (6 bases). V gave up 1 base and J gave up 4 bases, with 7 bases separating them. The CDR3 is 13 amino acids. CDR1 is LGHDT and CDR2 is YNNKEL in the germline V gene (reference sequence). CDR3 in amino acids: CASSQGTVYGYTF. The DNA of the CDR3 is TGTGCCAGCAGCCAAGGGACAGTCTATGGCTACACCTTC.

The rearrangement uses TRBV6-5 and TRBJ2-2, with D tentatively TRBD1 (6 bases). The V end lost 7 bases, the J end lost 5 bases, and 11 bases lay between the germline ends. The CDR3 has 13 amino acids. CDR1 is MNHEY and CDR2 is SVGAGI in the germline V gene. CDR3: CASNPGDTGELFF. CDR3 bases: TGTGCCAGCAATCCAGGGGATACCGGGGAGCTGTTTTTT.

The chain combines TRBV6-2 or TRBV6-3 with TRBJ2-1; 7 bases match TRBD2. Germline lookup yields CDR1 MNHEY and CDR2 SVGEGT. Trimming took 1 base from V and 5 from J; bases not matched to a gene: 8. CDR3 size: 16 residues. The CDR3 loop is CASSYFGLAVNNEQFF. CDR3 nucleotides: TGTGCCAGCAGTTACTTCGGGCTAGCGGTAAACAATGAGCAGTTCTTC.

This clone was detected once. The chain is built from TRBV20-1 and TRBJ1-1, with a tentative D call TRBD1 (5 bases). The V end was cut by 3 bases, the J end by 5 bases, with 16 bases between. The germline CDR1 and CDR2 sequences are DFQATT and SNEGSKA (reference sequence). CDR3 length: 14 amino acids. This chain's CDR3 is CSASLLSGGTEAFF. In nucleotides, the CDR3 is TGCAGTGCTAGTCTACTATCCGGGGGGACTGAAGCTTTCTTT.

This clone came up a few times. The chain carries TRBV10-3 and TRBJ1-4; D is unresolved. The germline V gene encodes CDR1 ENHRY and CDR2 SYGVKD. Trimming stripped 8 bases from V and 4 bases from J, with 17 bases between. This CDR3 has 15 amino acids. The DNA for the CDR3 is TGTGCCATCTCAGAAAGAGGCCAACGTAATGAAAAACTGTTTTTT. It yields the protein CAISERGQRNEKLFF.

The rearrangement uses TRBV19 and TRBJ2-1; 13 bases fit TRBD2. Germline-derived CDR1 and CDR2 are LNHDA and SQIVND (reference sequence). The CDR3 runs 14 residues. V lost 7 bases and J lost 8; bases outside the gene matches: 5. CDR3 nucleotide sequence: TGTGCCAGTAAACTAGCGGGAGGGCCCTATGAGCAGTTCTTC. Encoded protein: CASKLAGGPYEQFF.

The chain is built from TRBV7-9 and TRBJ2-1; D remains ambiguous. The CDR3 totals 11 residues. V gave up 4 bases and J gave up 7 bases, with 5 bases separating them. The V gene's germline CDR1 is SEHNR and CDR2 FQNEAQ (reference sequence). The DNA for the CDR3 is TGTGCCAGCAGCTATATTAATGAGCAGTTCTTC. This encodes CASSYINEQFF.

This clone has a handful of counts. This chain uses TRBV3-1 (or the pseudogene TRBV3-2) with TRBJ2-2; D call uncertain. The CDR3 has 12 residues. V was cut by 5 bases and J by 4 bases, with 5 bases left in between. In germline, CDR1 is LGHDT, CDR2 YNNKEL (reference sequence). CDR3 loop: CASSTLTGELFF. The CDR3 bases are TGTGCCAGCAGCACTCTCACCGGGGAGCTGTTTTTT.

This chain joins TRBV27 and TRBJ1-1; tentatively, D is TRBD1 (5 bases). In germline, CDR1 is MNHEY, CDR2 SMNVEV (reference sequence). The CDR3 runs 16 residues. V dropped 6 bases and J dropped 0 bases, with 17 bases sitting between them. DNA of the CDR3: TGTGCCAGCAGCAGGTGGGGCTCCCTCATGAACACTGAAGCTTTCTTT. This translates into CASSRWGSLMNTEAFF.

This clone was seen a handful of times. The J gene is TRBJ2-5, the V gene TRBV3-1 (or the pseudogene TRBV3-2); 7 bases map to TRBD2. The germline CDR1 and CDR2 sequences are LGHDT and YNNKEL (reference sequence). The CDR3 contains 15 residues. The V and J ends lost 0 bases and 5 bases, in that order; junction bases with no gene match: 6. This CDR3 is CASSQDQGRAETQYF. CDR3 nucleotides: TGTGCCAGCAGCCAAGATCAAGGGAGGGCGGAGACCCAGTACTTC.

V is TRBV5-1 and J is TRBJ1-2; D perhaps matches TRBD1 (5 bases). The germline gives CDR1 SGHRS, CDR2 YFSETQ. Trimming took off 4 bases at V and 1 base at J, with 11 bases between the two ends. This CDR3 is 14 amino acids long. The CDR3 region has the DNA TGCGCCAGCAGCAAGACGGGGGGTAACTATGGCTACACCTTC. This sequence encodes CASSKTGGNYGYTF.

In its sample, this clone was seen once. The chain joins TRBV6-5 to TRBJ1-6, with TRBD1 identical over 9 bases. The CDR3 totals 14 residues. V shed 5 bases, J shed 9 bases, and the junction held 5 bases outside the gene matches. The V gene's germline CDR1 is MNHEY and CDR2 SVGAGI. CDR3 residues: CASSQQGAVSPLHF. The CDR3 DNA sequence: TGTGCCAGCAGTCAACAGGGGGCAGTTTCACCCCTCCACTTT.

This clone was seen a few times. This rearrangement joins TRBV28 to TRBJ2-1; D is possibly TRBD2 (7 bases). The germline V gene encodes CDR1 MDHEN and CDR2 SYDVKM. V lost 7 bases and J lost 0, with 19 bases in between. The CDR3 runs to 17 residues. This chain's CDR3 is CASTSAGQMSSYNEQFF. CDR3 DNA: TGTGCCAGCACCTCAGCGGGACAAATGAGCTCCTACAATGAGCAGTTCTTC.